A single sample is the source of the 20 T cell receptor beta chains below, sequenced in a study of shared clonotypes between healthy human individuals. Clones were read by immunoSEQ multiplex PCR, and TCRdb kept only the in-frame ones, dropping some. The sample records under 1,100,000 clones, 75% being singletons. Sequencing was performed on memory CD4+ T cells sorted from blood. Documented subset: CD45RA-negative fraction. These TCRs come from a man younger than 35 in good health.

This clone showed up just a few times. J is TRBJ2-3 and V is TRBV4-2, with D perhaps matching TRBD2 (7 bases). V dropped 1 base and J dropped 0 bases, with 14 bases sitting between them. The CDR3 covers 17 residues. Germline values: CDR1 LGHNA, CDR2 YNFKEQ. The CDR3 loop reads CASSQVPAGASTDTQYF. CDR3 coding DNA: TGTGCCAGCAGCCAAGTACCCGCGGGGGCTAGCACAGATACGCAGTATTTT.

V is TRBV14 and J is TRBJ2-5; 9 nucleotides line up with TRBD1. With V trimmed by 4 bases and J by 4 bases, 7 bases remained unmatched. Germline assignment: CDR1 SGHDN and CDR2 FVKESK. The CDR3 length is 15 residues. CDR3 amino acids: CASSRDRARGETQYF. DNA for the CDR3: TGTGCCAGCAGCCGGGACAGGGCTCGGGGAGAGACCCAGTACTTC.

The gene calls are TRBV10-1 and TRBJ1-1; D call uncertain. Germline CDR1 reads WNHNN; CDR2 reads SYGVQD (reference sequence). Trimming took 6 bases from V and 1 from J, leaving 12 bases between them. CDR3 length: 14 residues. The CDR3 reads CASSRAGGNTEAFF. DNA for the CDR3: TGCGCCAGCAGCCGCGCGGGAGGGAACACTGAAGCTTTCTTT.

The CDR3 reads CASSLAGQGTQFF. CDR3 nucleotide sequence: TGTGCCAGCAGCTTAGCGGGACAGGGGACGCAGTTCTTC. The V and J genes are TRBV7-9 and TRBJ2-1, with 10 positions matching TRBD1. The trim removed 0 bases at V and 12 bases at J, leaving 2 bases unmatched. CDR3 length equals 13 residues. Germline-derived CDR1 and CDR2 are SEHNR and FQNEAQ (reference sequence).

This rearrangement joins TRBV2 to TRBJ2-7, with TRBD1 matching 10 bases. CDR1 and CDR2 (germline): SNHLY, FYNNEI. The CDR3 sequence is 15 residues long. V gave up 5 bases and J gave up 3 bases; unmatched junction bases: 7. The CDR3 region is CASSQDRGNFYEQYF. The DNA of the CDR3 is TGTGCCAGCAGTCAGGACAGGGGGAACTTCTACGAGCAGTACTTC.

This clone was seen a single time. The chain is built from TRBV2 and TRBJ1-2; D remains unclear. CDR1 is SNHLY and CDR2 is FYNNEI in the germline V gene. The CDR3 loop spans 13 amino acids. V was cut by 2 bases and J by 0 bases, with 4 bases left in between. CDR3 amino acids: CASSERANYGYTF. The CDR3 DNA reads TGTGCCAGCAGTGAACGCGCTAACTATGGCTACACCTTC.

This clone was observed at least ten times. Other DNA sequences from this sample encode an identical CDR3 as well. J is TRBJ2-7 and V is TRBV19; TRBD1 matches 7 bases. The CDR3 runs 14 residues. Germline V gene sequence: CDR1 LNHDA, CDR2 SQIVND (reference sequence). The junction had 4 bases not matched to a gene; V was cut back by 3 bases and J by 2 bases. The CDR3 region has the DNA TGTGCCAGTAGTATGACAGGGCTCACCTACGAGCAGTACTTC. This sequence encodes CASSMTGLTYEQYF.

This clone was picked up a small number of times. The J gene is TRBJ2-7, the V gene TRBV14; D may be TRBD1 (6 bases). V was trimmed by 4 bases and J by 4 bases, leaving 14 bases between them. The CDR3 consists of 14 residues. In germline, CDR1 is SGHDN, CDR2 FVKESK. CDR3 protein: CASSLQTGPYEQYF. In nucleotides, the CDR3 is TGTGCCAGCAGCCTCCAGACAGGACCGTACGAGCAGTACTTC.

V is TRBV11-2 and J is TRBJ2-1; no clear D gene. This CDR3 comprises 16 residues. V was pared by 1 base and J by 0 bases, with 10 bases between. CDR1 SGHAT and CDR2 FQNNGV come from the germline V gene. This CDR3 is CASSLVSWSSYNEQFF. The CDR3 nucleotides are TGTGCCAGCAGCTTAGTTAGCTGGAGCTCCTACAATGAGCAGTTCTTC.

This clone was seen a single time. The V gene is TRBV6-1, the J gene TRBJ2-3; TRBD2 aligns across 7 bases. The CDR3 has 15 residues. Germline V gene lookup returns CDR1 MNHNS and CDR2 SASEGT. V lost 2 bases to trimming and J lost 1 base; unmatched junction nucleotides: 3. The CDR3: CASSEIAGGTDTQYF. As DNA, the CDR3 is TGTGCCAGCAGTGAAATTGCGGGGGGCACAGATACGCAGTATTTT.

With regard to this clone: Additional DNA sequences in this sample encode the identical CDR3. This chain joins TRBV10-3 and TRBJ2-7; D is undetermined. Trimming shortened V by 0 bases and J by 4 bases, and 4 bases separated the two germline ends. This CDR3 has 12 amino acids. Looked up from germline, CDR1 is ENHRY and CDR2 is SYGVKD. The CDR3 nucleotides read TGTGCCATCAGTGAGTCAGGGTACGAGCAGTACTTC. Encoded protein: CAISESGYEQYF.

This clone was observed a handful of times. The rearrangement uses TRBV28 and TRBJ1-1; no clear D. Germline-derived CDR1 and CDR2 are MDHEN and SYDVKM. V gave up 8 bases and J gave up 0 bases, with 10 bases separating them. The CDR3 is 13 amino acids. The chain's CDR3 is CASERILNTEAFF. CDR3 in DNA: TGTGCCAGCGAGCGAATCTTGAACACTGAAGCTTTCTTT.

This clone was picked up one time. V gene TRBV5-1 combines with J gene TRBJ2-1, with 11 bases that match TRBD2. This CDR3 contains 16 residues. V shed 3 bases, J shed 9 bases, and the junction held 11 bases outside the gene matches. CDR1 is SGHRS and CDR2 is YFSETQ in the germline V gene. The CDR3 sequence is CASSSVCTSGSCEQFF. The CDR3 coding sequence is TGCGCCAGCAGCTCAGTCTGTACTAGCGGGAGTTGTGAGCAGTTCTTC.

The rearrangement links TRBV19 to TRBJ1-5, with 10 positions matching TRBD1. The CDR3 runs 15 residues. Germline CDR1 is LNHDA and CDR2 is SQIVND (reference sequence). V was pared by 6 bases and J by 6 bases, with 8 bases of the junction left unmatched. CDR3 DNA: TGTGCCAGTAGCGTCGACAGGGGGCAGGGTCAGCCCCAGCATTTT. Protein product: CASSVDRGQGQPQHF. The full variable domain, completed using reference TRBV19 and TRBJ1-5, is DGGITQSPKYLFRKEGQNVTLSCEQNLNHDAMYWYRQDPGQGLRLIYYSQIVNDFQKGDIAEGYSVSREKKESFPLTVTSAQKNPTAFYLCASSVDRGQGQPQHFGDGTRLSIL.

This clone has more than one count but fewer than ten. This sample includes further DNA sequences coding for the same CDR3. The V call is TRBV5-1, the J call TRBJ2-2; 10 nucleotides match TRBD1. CDR3 size: 15 residues. In germline, CDR1 is SGHRS, CDR2 YFSETQ. Trimming removed 3 bases from V and 4 bases from J; junction bases left unmatched: 3. CDR3 nucleotides: TGCGCCAGCAGCTCGGGACAGGGGAGCACCGGGGAGCTGTTTTTT. Amino acid sequence: CASSSGQGSTGELFF.

V and J are TRBV18 and TRBJ2-6, with D possibly being TRBD1 (5 bases). Trimming removed 1 base at V and 0 bases at J, with 10 bases between. Germline CDR1 is KGHSH and CDR2 is LQKENI. This CDR3 is 17 amino acids long. The CDR3 is CASSPQGSSSGANVLTF. The CDR3 nucleotides read TGTGCCAGCTCACCACAGGGGTCAAGCTCTGGGGCCAACGTCCTGACTTTC.

The chain has TRBV5-1 and TRBJ1-4, with D possibly matching TRBD1 (5 bases). V shed 3 bases and J shed 8 bases, with 14 bases lying between them. This CDR3 is 14 amino acids long. In germline, CDR1 is SGHRS, CDR2 YFSETQ. The CDR3 DNA reads TGCGCCAGCAGCTCACACGGGGGGTCGGAAAAACTGTTTTTT. Protein product: CASSSHGGSEKLFF.

The chain recombines TRBV13 with TRBJ2-7; D remains unclear. The CDR3 sequence is 17 residues long. Between the trimmed V and J ends, which lost 1 base and 5 bases, there was a span of 21 bases. From germline, CDR1 is PRHDT and CDR2 FYEKMQ (reference sequence). The CDR3 spells CASSLASDPIRIHEQYF. In nucleotides, the CDR3 is TGTGCCAGCAGCTTAGCGAGTGATCCGATCAGGATCCACGAGCAGTACTTC.

In nucleotides, the CDR3 is TGTGCCAGCAGTTTGGTGGGATTAGAGCCCACAGATACGCAGTATTTT. Protein: CASSLVGLEPTDTQYF. V is TRBV27 and J is TRBJ2-3; no reliable D call. The CDR3 totals 16 residues. Germline assignment: CDR1 MNHEY and CDR2 SMNVEV (reference sequence). The V and J ends lost 3 bases and 2 bases respectively, with 15 bases between them.

The chain recombines TRBV5-6 with TRBJ2-7, with 8 bases fitting TRBD2. The V and J ends lost 0 bases and 7 bases, in that order; junction bases with no gene match: 9. This CDR3 has 15 amino acids. CDR1 and CDR2 (germline): SGHDT, YYEEEE. The CDR3 loop reads CASSLESGGPGEQYF. The CDR3 DNA sequence: TGTGCCAGCAGCTTGGAGTCGGGGGGGCCGGGAGAGCAGTACTTC.